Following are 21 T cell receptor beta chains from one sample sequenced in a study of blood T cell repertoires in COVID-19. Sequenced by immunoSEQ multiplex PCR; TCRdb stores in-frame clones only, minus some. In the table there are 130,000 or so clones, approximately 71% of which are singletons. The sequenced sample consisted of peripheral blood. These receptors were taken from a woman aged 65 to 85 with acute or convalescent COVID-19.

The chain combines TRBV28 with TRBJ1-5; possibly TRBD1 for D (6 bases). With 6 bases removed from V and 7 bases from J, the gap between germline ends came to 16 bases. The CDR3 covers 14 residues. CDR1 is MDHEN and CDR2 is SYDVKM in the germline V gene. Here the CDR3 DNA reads TGTGCCAGCAGAAGGGAGGGGGAGGGCCAGCCCCAGCATTTT. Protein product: CASRREGEGQPQHF.

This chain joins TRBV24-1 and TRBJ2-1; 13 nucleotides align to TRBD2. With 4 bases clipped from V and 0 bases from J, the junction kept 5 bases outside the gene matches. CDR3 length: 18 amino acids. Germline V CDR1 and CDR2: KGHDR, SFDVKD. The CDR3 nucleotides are TGTGCCACCAGTGACCGGACTAGCGGGGGACGCTCCTACAATGAGCAGTTCTTC. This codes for CATSDRTSGGRSYNEQFF.

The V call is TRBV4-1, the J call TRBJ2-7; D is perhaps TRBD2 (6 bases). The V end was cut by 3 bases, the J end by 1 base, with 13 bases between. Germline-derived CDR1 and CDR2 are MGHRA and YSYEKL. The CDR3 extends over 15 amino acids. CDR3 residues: CASSQETGTSYEQYF. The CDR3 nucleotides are TGCGCCAGCAGCCAGGAGACCGGGACTTCCTACGAGCAGTACTTC.

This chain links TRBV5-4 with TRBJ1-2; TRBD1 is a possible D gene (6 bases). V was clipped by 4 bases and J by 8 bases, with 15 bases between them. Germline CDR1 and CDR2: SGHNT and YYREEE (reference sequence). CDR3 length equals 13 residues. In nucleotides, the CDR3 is TGTGCCAGCAGCCTTGCCATTGGGGGCGGCTACACCTTC. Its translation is CASSLAIGGGYTF.

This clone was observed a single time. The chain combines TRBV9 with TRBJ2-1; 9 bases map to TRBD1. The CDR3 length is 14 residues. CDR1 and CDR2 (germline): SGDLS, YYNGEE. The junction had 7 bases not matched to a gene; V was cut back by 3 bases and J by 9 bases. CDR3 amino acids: CASSGQGGGGEQFF. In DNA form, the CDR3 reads TGTGCCAGCAGCGGACAGGGGGGAGGTGGTGAGCAGTTCTTC. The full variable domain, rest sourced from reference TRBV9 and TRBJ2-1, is DSGVTQTPKHLITATGQRVTLRCSPRSGDLSVYWYQQSLDQGLQFLIQYYNGEERAKGNILERFSAQQFPDLHSELNLSSLELGDSALYFCASSGQGGGGEQFFGPGTRLTVL.

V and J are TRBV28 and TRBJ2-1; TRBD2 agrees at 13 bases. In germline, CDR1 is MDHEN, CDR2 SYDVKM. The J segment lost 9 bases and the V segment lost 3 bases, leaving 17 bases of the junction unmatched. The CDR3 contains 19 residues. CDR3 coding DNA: TGTGCCAGCAGTTTCCTTTTTACCGGGACTAGCGGGACCAAGGGTGAGCAGTTCTTC. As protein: CASSFLFTGTSGTKGEQFF. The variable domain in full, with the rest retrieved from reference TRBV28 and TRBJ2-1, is DVKVTQSSRYLVKRTGEKVFLECVQDMDHENMFWYRQDPGLGLRLIYFSYDVKMKEKGDIPEGYSVSREKKERFSLILESASTNQTSMYLCASSFLFTGTSGTKGEQFFGPGTRLTVL.

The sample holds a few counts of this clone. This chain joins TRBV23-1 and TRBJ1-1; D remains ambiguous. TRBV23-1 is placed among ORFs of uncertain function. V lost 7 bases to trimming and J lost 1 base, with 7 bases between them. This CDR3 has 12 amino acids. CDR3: CASTRGNTEAFF. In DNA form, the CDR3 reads TGCGCCAGCACCCGGGGGAACACTGAAGCTTTCTTT.

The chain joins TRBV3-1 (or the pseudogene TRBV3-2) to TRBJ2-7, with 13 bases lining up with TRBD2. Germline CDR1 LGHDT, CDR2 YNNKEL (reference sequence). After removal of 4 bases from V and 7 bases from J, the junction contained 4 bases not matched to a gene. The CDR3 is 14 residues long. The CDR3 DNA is TGTGCCAGCAGCCCGGGACTAGCGGGGAGGGAGCAGTACTTC. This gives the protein CASSPGLAGREQYF.

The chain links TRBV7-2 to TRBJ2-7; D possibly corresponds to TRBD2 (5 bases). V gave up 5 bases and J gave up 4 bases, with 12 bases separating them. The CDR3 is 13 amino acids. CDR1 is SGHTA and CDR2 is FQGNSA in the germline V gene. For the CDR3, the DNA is TGTGCCAGCAGCAAGGAGGAGTTTTACGAGCAGTACTTC. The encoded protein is CASSKEEFYEQYF. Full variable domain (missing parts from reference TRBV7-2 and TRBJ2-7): GAGVSQSPSNKVTEKGKDVELRCDPISGHTALYWYRQSLGQGLEFLIYFQGNSAPDKSGLPSDRFSAERTGGSVSTLTIQRTQQEDSAVYLCASSKEEFYEQYFGPGTRLTVT.

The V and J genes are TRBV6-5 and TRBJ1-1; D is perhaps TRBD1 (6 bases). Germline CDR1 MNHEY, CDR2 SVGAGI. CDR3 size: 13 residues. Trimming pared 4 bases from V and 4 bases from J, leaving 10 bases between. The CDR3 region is CASSFGQSTEAFF. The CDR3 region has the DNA TGTGCCAGCAGTTTTGGACAGTCCACTGAAGCTTTCTTT.

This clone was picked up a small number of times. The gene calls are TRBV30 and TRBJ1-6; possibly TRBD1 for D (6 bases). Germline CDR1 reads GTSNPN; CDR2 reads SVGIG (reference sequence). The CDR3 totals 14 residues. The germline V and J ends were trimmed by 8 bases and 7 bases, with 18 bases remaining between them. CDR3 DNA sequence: TGTGCCGGATATACAGGGAAAGGCAATTCACCCCTCCACTTT. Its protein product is CAGYTGKGNSPLHF.

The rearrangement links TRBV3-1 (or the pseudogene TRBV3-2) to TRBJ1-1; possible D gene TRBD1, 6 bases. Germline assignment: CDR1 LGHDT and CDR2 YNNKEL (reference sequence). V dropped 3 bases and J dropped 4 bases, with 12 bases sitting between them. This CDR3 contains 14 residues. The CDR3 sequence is CASSQRQVLTEAFF. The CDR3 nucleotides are TGTGCCAGCAGCCAGAGACAGGTACTCACTGAAGCTTTCTTT.

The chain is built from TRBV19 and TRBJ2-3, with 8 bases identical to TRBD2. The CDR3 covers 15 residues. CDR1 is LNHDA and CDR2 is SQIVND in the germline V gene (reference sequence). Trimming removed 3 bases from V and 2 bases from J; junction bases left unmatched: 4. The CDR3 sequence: CASSIAGGITDTQYF. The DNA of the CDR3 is TGTGCCAGTAGTATTGCGGGGGGTATCACAGATACGCAGTATTTT.

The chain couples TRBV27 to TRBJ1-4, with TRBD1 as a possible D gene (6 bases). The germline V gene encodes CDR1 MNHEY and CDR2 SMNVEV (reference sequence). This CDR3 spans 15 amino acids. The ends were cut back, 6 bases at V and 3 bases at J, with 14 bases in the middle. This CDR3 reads CASRMGQGSNEKLFF. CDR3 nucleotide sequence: TGTGCCAGCAGGATGGGGCAGGGGTCTAATGAAAAACTGTTTTTT.

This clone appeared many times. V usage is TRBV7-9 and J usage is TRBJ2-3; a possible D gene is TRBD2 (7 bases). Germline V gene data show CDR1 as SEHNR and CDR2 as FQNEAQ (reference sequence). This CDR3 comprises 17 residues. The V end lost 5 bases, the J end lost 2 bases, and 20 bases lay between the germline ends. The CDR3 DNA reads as TGTGCCAGCAGCCCACCTAGGGGGGGGGTTATCACAGATACGCAGTATTTT. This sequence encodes CASSPPRGGVITDTQYF.

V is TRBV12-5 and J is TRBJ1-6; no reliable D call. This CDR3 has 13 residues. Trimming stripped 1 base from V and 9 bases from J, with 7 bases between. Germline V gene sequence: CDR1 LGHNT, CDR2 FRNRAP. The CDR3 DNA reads TGTGCTAGTGGTTTGGACAGTCCTTCACCCCTCCACTTT. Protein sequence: CASGLDSPSPLHF.

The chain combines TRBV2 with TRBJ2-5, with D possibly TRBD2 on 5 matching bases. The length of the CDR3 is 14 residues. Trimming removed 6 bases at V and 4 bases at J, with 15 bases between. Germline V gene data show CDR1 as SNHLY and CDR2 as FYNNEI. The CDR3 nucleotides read TGTGCCAGCAGCCGCGGACTGGATGCAGAGACCCAGTACTTC. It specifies CASSRGLDAETQYF.

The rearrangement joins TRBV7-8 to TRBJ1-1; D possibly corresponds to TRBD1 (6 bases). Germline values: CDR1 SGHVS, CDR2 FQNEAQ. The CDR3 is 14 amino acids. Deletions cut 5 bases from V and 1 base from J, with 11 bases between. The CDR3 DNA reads TGTGCCAGCAGCACAGGGTCGGGGAACACTGAAGCTTTCTTT. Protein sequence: CASSTGSGNTEAFF.

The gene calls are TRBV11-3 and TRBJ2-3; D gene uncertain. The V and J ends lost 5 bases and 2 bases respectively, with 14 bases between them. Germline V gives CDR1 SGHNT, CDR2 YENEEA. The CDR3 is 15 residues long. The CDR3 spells CASSLGVSYTDTQYF. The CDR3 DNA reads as TGTGCCAGCAGCCTAGGTGTCTCGTACACAGATACGCAGTATTTT.

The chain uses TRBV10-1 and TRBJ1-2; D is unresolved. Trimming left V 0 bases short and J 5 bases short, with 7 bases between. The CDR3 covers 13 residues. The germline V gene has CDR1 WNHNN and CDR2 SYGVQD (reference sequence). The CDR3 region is CASSESLAYGYTF. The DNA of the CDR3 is TGCGCCAGCAGTGAGTCTCTCGCGTATGGCTACACCTTC.

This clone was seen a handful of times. In nucleotides, the CDR3 is TGCGCCAGCAGCCTCTCACACCAGGGGGTGAACACCGGGGAGCTGTTTTTT. Amino acids: CASSLSHQGVNTGELFF. J is TRBJ2-2 and V is TRBV4-1, with 7 bases that match TRBD1. CDR1 is MGHRA and CDR2 is YSYEKL in the germline V gene. CDR3 length: 17 residues. The J segment lost 1 base and the V segment lost 4 bases, leaving 9 bases of the junction unmatched.